The next 17 T cell receptor beta chains were all read from a single sample in a study of OX40 agonist ivuxolimab in advanced cancers. Receptor libraries were prepared by the immunoSEQ multiplex PCR assay. TCRdb stores this immuneACCESS table with in-frame sequences only. Part of the clones is absent; in the studies checked, under half of the shortfall reflects unresolved V genes, and no reason is known for the rest. This sample has approximately 91,000 clones in its table, and approximately 83% of those were observed once. The ten largest make up less than 2% of the sample. Source: CD4+ or CD8+ T cells sorted from blood, taken in a trial of the OX40 agonist ivuxolimab. The receptors here all came from an adult with an advanced solid tumor such as melanoma, head and neck, liver or kidney cancer.

This clone has only one observation. This chain joins TRBV10-1 and TRBJ2-2, with unresolved D. Trimming cost V 6 bases and J 3 bases, with 11 bases left between them. This CDR3 spans 14 amino acids. CDR1 is WNHNN and CDR2 is SYGVQD in the germline V gene (reference sequence). CDR3 coding DNA: TGCGCCAGCAGGTCCCAATGGGACACCGGGGAGCTGTTTTTT. It encodes CASRSQWDTGELFF.

The gene calls are TRBV11-1 and TRBJ2-3; D may match TRBD1 or TRBD2 (6 bases each). Deletions cut 2 bases from V and 6 bases from J, with 15 bases between. CDR3 length: 15 residues. The germline V gene encodes CDR1 SGHAT and CDR2 FQDESV (reference sequence). The CDR3 nucleotides read TGTGCCAGCAGCTTATCTTTCGGGGGCGGGGATACGCAGTATTTT. It is translated as CASSLSFGGGDTQYF.

The chain employs TRBV19 and TRBJ1-2; the match to TRBD1 covers 7 bases. J lost 1 base, V lost 1 base, and 9 bases had no gene match. Germline CDR1 LNHDA, CDR2 SQIVND (reference sequence). This CDR3 is built from 17 residues. The CDR3 nucleotides read TGTGCCAGTAGTATAGGGATACAGGGGATGCATAACTATGGCTACACCTTC. Protein: CASSIGIQGMHNYGYTF.

This clone was found many times. This chain uses TRBV9 with TRBJ1-1; no clear D gene. Per the germline V gene, CDR1 is SGDLS and CDR2 is YYNGEE. This CDR3 is 14 amino acids long. V was clipped by 0 bases and J by 0 bases, with 6 bases between them. The CDR3 reads CASSVGDMNTEAFF. The DNA of the CDR3 is TGTGCCAGCAGCGTAGGTGACATGAACACTGAAGCTTTCTTT.

V usage is TRBV12-5 and J usage is TRBJ2-6; D perhaps matches TRBD1 (5 bases). Trimming stripped 5 bases from V and 5 bases from J, with 22 bases between. The germline gives CDR1 LGHNT, CDR2 FRNRAP. This CDR3 is built from 18 residues. CDR3 nucleotide sequence: TGTGCTAGTGGTACACCTTCTGCAGGACAAAGTCGGGCCAACGTCCTGACTTTC. Its translation: CASGTPSAGQSRANVLTF.

The chain links TRBV7-9 to TRBJ1-6; D is undetermined. CDR3 size: 13 residues. Germline CDR1 is SEHNR and CDR2 is FQNEAQ (reference sequence). V shed 3 bases and J shed 9 bases, with 9 bases lying between them. CDR3 sequence reads: CASSLDGVSPLHF. For the CDR3, the DNA is TGTGCCAGCAGCTTGGATGGTGTTTCACCCCTCCACTTT.

The rearrangement joins TRBV23-1 to TRBJ1-1; D is uncertain. TRBV23-1 is placed among ORFs of uncertain function. V lost 6 bases to trimming and J lost 6 bases, with 17 bases between them. This CDR3 is 14 amino acids long. For the CDR3, the DNA is TGCGCCAGCAGGAAATCCTCTGGAGGGCCTGAAGCTTTCTTT. Its translation: CASRKSSGGPEAFF.

V gene TRBV5-1 combines with J gene TRBJ1-3; TRBD1 aligns across 7 bases. After removal of 0 bases from V and 2 bases from J, the junction contained 5 bases not matched to a gene. Looked up from germline, CDR1 is SGHRS and CDR2 is YFSETQ. This CDR3 is 16 amino acids long. CDR3: CASSLDRGPTGNTIYF. CDR3 nucleotide sequence: TGCGCCAGCAGCTTGGACAGGGGCCCAACTGGAAACACCATATATTTT.

V usage is TRBV28 and J usage is TRBJ2-7, with D tentatively TRBD1 or TRBD2 (5 bases each). The germline gives CDR1 MDHEN, CDR2 SYDVKM. V lost 6 bases and J 0 bases, leaving 15 bases between the germline ends. CDR3 size: 15 residues. The CDR3 here is CASSPMGTGSYEQYF. The CDR3, as DNA: TGTGCCAGCAGCCCGATGGGGACGGGCTCCTACGAGCAGTACTTC.

The V gene is TRBV7-8, the J gene TRBJ1-2, with D possibly matching TRBD1 (5 bases). V lost 5 bases to trimming and J lost 2 bases, with 21 bases between them. The CDR3 is 17 amino acids. The germline V gene has CDR1 SGHVS and CDR2 FQNEAQ. The CDR3 reads CASSLRDGRTLNYGYTF. CDR3 bases: TGTGCCAGCAGCCTCCGGGACGGACGAACCCTCAACTATGGCTACACCTTC.

Here the CDR3 reads CASSVVAGVGTGELFF. The CDR3 region has the DNA TGTGCCAGCAGTGTCGTAGCGGGGGTCGGCACCGGGGAGCTGTTTTTT. V usage is TRBV2 and J usage is TRBJ2-2; 9 bases fit TRBD2. Germline assignment: CDR1 SNHLY and CDR2 FYNNEI. After removal of 4 bases from V and 4 bases from J, the junction contained 7 bases not matched to a gene. The CDR3 has 16 residues.

The gene calls are TRBV19 and TRBJ2-3, with 8 bases that match TRBD1. CDR3 length equals 13 residues. Germline V lookup: CDR1 LNHDA, CDR2 SQIVND (reference sequence). J was trimmed by 6 bases and V by 5 bases; bases with no gene match: 4. The CDR3 DNA reads as TGTGCCAGTAGTTCCAGGGGGCTGGATACGCAGTATTTT. Protein: CASSSRGLDTQYF.

This clone was detected only once. The V and J genes are TRBV4-2 and TRBJ1-2; 8 bases map to TRBD1. Germline V gene data show CDR1 as LGHNA and CDR2 as YNFKEQ. The CDR3 runs to 17 residues. After removal of 4 bases from V and 7 bases from J, the junction contained 17 bases not matched to a gene. In nucleotides, the CDR3 is TGTGCCAGCAGCCCACAGGGGGGGGAACCTGCTATAGGTGGCTACACCTTC. This gives the protein CASSPQGGEPAIGGYTF.

V gene TRBV18 combines with J gene TRBJ2-6, with D perhaps matching TRBD1 (6 bases). Per the germline V gene, CDR1 is KGHSH and CDR2 is LQKENI. V lost 5 bases, J lost 3 bases, and 11 bases lay in between. CDR3 length: 15 amino acids. CDR3: CASSYTGSGANVLTF. The CDR3 bases are TGTGCCAGCTCATACACAGGGAGTGGGGCCAACGTCCTGACTTTC.

CDR3 bases: TGCGCCAGCAGCCCCGGGGGGAGGTCCTACAATGAGCAGTTCTTC. As protein: CASSPGGRSYNEQFF. V and J are TRBV5-1 and TRBJ2-1; 7 nucleotides agree with TRBD2. Germline V gene sequence: CDR1 SGHRS, CDR2 YFSETQ. V was clipped by 4 bases and J by 1 base; unmatched bases: 5. This CDR3 spans 15 amino acids.

V usage is TRBV4-2 and J usage is TRBJ1-1; 9 nucleotides align to TRBD1. Unmatched junction bases numbered 3, after V lost 4 bases and J lost 3 bases. The CDR3 consists of 14 residues. Germline CDR1 is LGHNA and CDR2 is YNFKEQ. This CDR3 is CASSPRTGDTEAFF. CDR3 bases: TGTGCCAGCAGCCCCCGGACAGGGGACACTGAAGCTTTCTTT.

The CDR3 here is CSARYNEQFF. In nucleotides, the CDR3 is TGCAGTGCTAGATATAATGAGCAGTTCTTC. The genes are TRBV20-1 and TRBJ2-1; D gene uncertain. Germline V lookup: CDR1 DFQATT, CDR2 SNEGSKA (reference sequence). This CDR3 is built from 10 residues. V lost 2 bases and J 7 bases, leaving 3 bases between the germline ends.